This TCR beta chain was captured in a study of PD-L1 blockade in urothelial cancer. Study-wide results and caveats: In blood sampled pretreatment, TCR clonality below the median predicted better survival. It was durable-benefit patients whose tumor-associated blood clones expanded more at 3 weeks.

Germline CDR1 and CDR2: SGHVS and FNYEAQ. V trimming: 1 base; J trimming: 5 bases; junction bases outside the gene matches: 7. This CDR3 has 17 amino acids. Profiled with immunoSEQ multiplex PCR; TCRdb holds only in-frame clones, not every one. Of fewer than 50,000 clones listed, 75% to 90% are singletons. Time point: peripheral blood 6 weeks after treatment start. Points on this clone: The antigen is unknown.

The sequenced sample was PBMCs, obtained around atezolizumab (anti-PD-L1) treatment. The chain combines TRBV7-6 with TRBJ2-2; 10 nucleotides agree with TRBD1. The TCR sequence derives from a man aged 55 to 70 with urothelial cancer. For the CDR3, the DNA is TGTGCCAGCAGCTTAGAGACAGGGGGCCCCGGGACCGGGGAGCTGTTTTTT. Protein sequence: CASSLETGGPGTGELFF. The full variable domain, in which reference TRBV7-6 and TRBJ2-2 provide the parts outside the CDR3, is GAGVSQSPRYKVTKRGQDVALRCDPISGHVSLYWYRQALGQGPEFLTYFNYEAQQDKSGLPNDRFSAERPEGSISTLTIQRTEQRDSAMYRCASSLETGGPGTGELFFGEGSRLTVL.